This T cell receptor beta chain derives from a study of neoadjuvant nivolumab and ipilimumab in lung cancer. Overall study context: The combination arm added day-1 ipilimumab 1 mg/kg to nivolumab 3 mg/kg on days 1, 15, 29. Whole-study results and caveats: TCR richness and clonality were higher in tumors than adjacent uninvolved lung. Only two of four nivolumab-treated tumors gained richness and clonality by surgery.

Trimming shortened V by 6 bases and J by 2 bases, and 14 bases separated the two germline ends. The CDR3 extends over 15 amino acids. Germline-derived CDR1 and CDR2 are MNHEY and SVGAGI. A note on this clone: Its antigen remains unidentified.

Sequencing was performed with immunoSEQ multiplex PCR; in TCRdb, only in-frame clones are kept and a portion is missing. The sample includes over 45,000 clones, around 88% seen only once; the top ten take about 4%. Sequencing used blood, obtained before neoadjuvant nivolumab, alone or with ipilimumab. The sequence was collected from an adult with non-small cell lung cancer. Some clones in this sample may be carry-over from other donors' samples. This sequence joins TRBV6-5 and TRBJ1-5; the D gene is possibly TRBD1 (5 bases). CDR3 in amino acids: CASSQGGGGNQPQHF. CDR3 nucleotides: TGTGCCAGCAGCCAAGGCGGGGGGGGCAATCAGCCCCAGCATTTT.